This T cell receptor (beta chain) appears in the sequencing data of a study of OX40 agonist ivuxolimab in advanced cancers. Libraries were prepared by immunoSEQ multiplex PCR; TCRdb keeps only in-frame clonotypes and omits some of them. The table records about 98,000 clones, roughly nine tenths of them present only once. Comments on this clone: No antigen is known for it.

V was clipped by 1 base and J by 2 bases; unmatched bases: 3. CDR1 SEHNR and CDR2 FQNEAQ come from the germline V gene (reference sequence). This CDR3 spans 16 amino acids. Findings and caveats of the study: More expanded clones were found, on average, in CD8+ than in CD4+ T cells. By week 6 at 0.1 to 3.0 mg/kg, blood CD4+ and CD8+ T cells had expanded clonally.

The material sequenced was CD4+ or CD8+ T cells sorted from blood, taken in a trial of the OX40 agonist ivuxolimab. The genes are TRBV7-9 and TRBJ2-1, with 9 bases aligning to TRBD2. This sequence originates from an adult with an advanced solid tumor such as melanoma, head and neck, liver or kidney cancer. DNA for the CDR3: TGTGCCAGCAGCTTAGGCGGGGGGGCGACCTACAATGAGCAGTTCTTC. Translation gives CASSLGGGATYNEQFF.